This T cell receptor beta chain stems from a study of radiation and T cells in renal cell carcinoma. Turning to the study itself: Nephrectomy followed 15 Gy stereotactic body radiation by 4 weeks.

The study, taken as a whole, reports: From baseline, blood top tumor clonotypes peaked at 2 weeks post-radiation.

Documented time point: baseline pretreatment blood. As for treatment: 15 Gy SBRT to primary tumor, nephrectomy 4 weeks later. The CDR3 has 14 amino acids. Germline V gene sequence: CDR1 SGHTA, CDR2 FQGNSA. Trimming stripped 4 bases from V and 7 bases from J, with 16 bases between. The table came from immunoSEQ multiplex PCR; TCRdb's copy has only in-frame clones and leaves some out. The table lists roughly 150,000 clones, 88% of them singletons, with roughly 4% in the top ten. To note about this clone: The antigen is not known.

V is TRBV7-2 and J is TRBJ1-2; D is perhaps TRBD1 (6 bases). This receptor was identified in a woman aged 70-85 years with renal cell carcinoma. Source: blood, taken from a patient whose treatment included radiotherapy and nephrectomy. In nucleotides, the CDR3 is TGTGCCAGCAGCTCCCGTAGGGGGAGAGCTGGCTACACCTTC. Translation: CASSSRRGRAGYTF.